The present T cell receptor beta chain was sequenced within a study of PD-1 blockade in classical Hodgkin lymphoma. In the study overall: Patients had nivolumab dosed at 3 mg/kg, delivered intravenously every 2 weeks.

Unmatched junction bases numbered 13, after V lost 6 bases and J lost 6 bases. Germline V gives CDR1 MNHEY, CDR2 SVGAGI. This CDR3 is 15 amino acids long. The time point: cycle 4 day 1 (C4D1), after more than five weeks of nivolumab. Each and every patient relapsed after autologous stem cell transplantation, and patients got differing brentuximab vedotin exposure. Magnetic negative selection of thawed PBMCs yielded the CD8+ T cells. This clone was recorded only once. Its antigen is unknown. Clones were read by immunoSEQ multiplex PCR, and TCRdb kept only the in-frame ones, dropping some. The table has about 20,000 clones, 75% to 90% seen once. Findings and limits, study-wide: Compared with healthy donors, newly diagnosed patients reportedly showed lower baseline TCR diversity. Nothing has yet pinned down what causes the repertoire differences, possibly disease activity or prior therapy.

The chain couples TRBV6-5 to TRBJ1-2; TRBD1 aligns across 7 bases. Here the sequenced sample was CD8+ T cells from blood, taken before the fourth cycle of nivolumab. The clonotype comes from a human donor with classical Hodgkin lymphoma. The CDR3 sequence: CASSAQGGGAHGYTF. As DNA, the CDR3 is TGTGCCAGCAGCGCTCAAGGAGGGGGCGCACATGGCTACACCTTC.